This record concerns one TCR beta chain sequence. This record belongs to a study of cytomegalovirus exposure and HLA in healthy donors. The germline V gene encodes CDR1 GTSNPN and CDR2 SVGIG (reference sequence). This CDR3 contains 15 residues. V lost 0 bases and J lost 6; bases outside the gene matches: 6. Primers: 60 Vbeta forward and 13 Jbeta reverse. Clones were sequenced by immunoSEQ multiplex PCR, and TCRdb holds only the in-frame ones, with some missing. The data contain 90,000 to 150,000 clones, 63% of them seen just once; the ten biggest clones take up over 8%. The rearrangement links TRBV30 to TRBJ2-3; 10 bases agree with TRBD2. The material sequenced was PBMCs. The TCR sequence derives from a man aged 40-49 years in good health and CMV-seropositive. CDR3 in DNA: TGTGCCTGGAGTGTATTAGCGGGAGGTCGGGATACGCAGTATTTT. Translation gives CAWSVLAGGRDTQYF.